This T cell receptor beta chain was obtained from a study of radiotherapy plus CTLA-4 blockade in lung cancer. Findings and limits, study-wide: An expansion of tumor-derived TCR clones occurred in blood after radiotherapy plus ipilimumab.

This clone came up a few times. Its antigen remains unidentified. CDR3 size: 14 residues. Germline V CDR1 and CDR2: MDHEN, SYDVKM. V lost 5 bases and J lost 0, with 11 bases in between. Sequencing was performed with immunoSEQ multiplex PCR; in TCRdb, only in-frame clones are kept and a portion is missing. Found here are 45,000 to 60,000 clones, 77% of them singletons; the top ten hold around 2.4%. This sample comprised peripheral blood, obtained from a patient treated with radiotherapy plus ipilimumab. This TCR was recovered from a human donor with non-small cell lung cancer whose response to radiotherapy plus ipilimumab could not be evaluated. The J gene is TRBJ2-7, the V gene TRBV28; D not resolved. Here the CDR3 reads CASSIDESSYEQYF. CDR3 nucleotide sequence: TGTGCCAGCAGTATTGATGAGAGCTCCTACGAGCAGTACTTC.